These 27 T cell receptor beta chains came from one sample sequenced in a study of molecular identifiers for immune sequencing clone quantification. Each CDR3 protein is one row after TCRdb ran MiXCR on the PCR reads. The sample holds a few hundred thousand distinct CDR3 sequences; about 21% are singletons and the top ten take approximately 0.8%. Sequencing was performed on naive CD8+ T cells from blood, with Jurkat cell RNA spiked in. Sample subset: FACS-sorted CD8+CD4-CCR7+CD45RA+ naive T cells. All receptors come from a human donor in good health. Some libraries in this study had Jurkat cell RNA spiked in.

In this sample, this clonotype turned up many times. This CDR3 reads CASSFRPFYTGELFF. The CDR3 DNA sequence: TGTGCCAGCAGTTTTCGGCCCTTCTACACCGGGGAGCTGTTTTTT. This rearrangement joins TRBV27 to TRBJ2-2, with no clear D. Germline V gene lookup returns CDR1 MNHEY and CDR2 SMNVEV (reference sequence). The V end was cut by 3 bases, the J end by 3 bases, with 11 bases between. This CDR3 has 15 residues.

This chain connects TRBV13 to TRBJ2-5; TRBD1 aligns across 7 bases. V gave up 8 bases and J gave up 2 bases; unmatched junction bases: 14. Germline V gene sequence: CDR1 PRHDT, CDR2 FYEKMQ (reference sequence). The CDR3 contains 16 residues. For the CDR3, the DNA is TGTGCCAGCGCAACTTACAGGACAGGAAAACAAGAGACCCAGTACTTC. The encoded protein is CASATYRTGKQETQYF. Full variable domain (remainder filled in from reference TRBV13 and TRBJ2-5): AAGVIQSPRHLIKEKRETATLKCYPIPRHDTVYWYQQGPGQDPQFLISFYEKMQSDKGSIPDRFSAQQFSDYHSELNMSSLELGDSALYFCASATYRTGKQETQYFGPGTRLLVL.

V and J are TRBV27 and TRBJ2-7; D is tentatively TRBD1 or TRBD2 (5 bases each). CDR3 size: 14 residues. The V gene's germline CDR1 is MNHEY and CDR2 SMNVEV (reference sequence). V gave up 2 bases and J gave up 6 bases, with 14 bases separating them. The CDR3 loop is CASSLGQRGFEQYF. CDR3 bases: TGTGCCAGCAGTTTAGGTCAGAGGGGCTTCGAGCAGTACTTC.

The table lists this clonotype with a few counts. V gene TRBV10-3 combines with J gene TRBJ2-7; weak D call: TRBD1 (6 bases). The ends were cut back, 2 bases at V and 1 base at J, with 9 bases in the middle. The CDR3 has 14 amino acids. CDR1 and CDR2 from the germline V gene are ENHRY and SYGVKD. CDR3 region: CAISETTGSYEQYF. The CDR3 nucleotides read TGTGCCATCAGTGAGACAACAGGGTCCTACGAGCAGTACTTC.

This clonotype is a singleton in its sample. The CDR3 end shows no conserved phenylalanine or tryptophan, and so a read error is likely. No DNA is shown, since the ends of the CDR3 on it are uncertain; the CDR3 is the one TCRdb lists. The rearrangement uses TRBV20-1 and TRBJ2-2; TRBD2 was called by the table and not checked on the DNA. Germline V gene lookup returns CDR1 DFQATT and CDR2 SNEGSKA (reference sequence). The length of the CDR3 is 13 amino acids, counting both ends. CDR3 in amino acids: CKGGLANTGELSL.

The V gene is TRBV19, the J gene TRBJ1-5, with 10 nucleotides matching TRBD1. J was trimmed by 7 bases and V by 4 bases; bases with no gene match: 7. The CDR3 covers 15 residues. From germline, CDR1 is LNHDA and CDR2 SQIVND (reference sequence). In DNA form, the CDR3 reads TGTGCCAGTAGTACCGGACAGGGGGTGGGGCAGCCCCAGCATTTT. Its protein is CASSTGQGVGQPQHF.

This clonotype came up many times. This chain uses TRBV19 with TRBJ2-2; D not certain. The length of the CDR3 is 15 residues. Germline assignment: CDR1 LNHDA and CDR2 SQIVND (reference sequence). The V end lost 3 bases, the J end lost 5 bases, and 13 bases lay between the germline ends. The CDR3 reads CASSISGLVTGELFF. The CDR3 DNA reads as TGTGCCAGTAGTATTTCGGGTCTTGTGACCGGGGAGCTGTTTTTT.

The rearrangement links TRBV6-1 to TRBJ2-3; weak D call: TRBD2 (5 bases). The CDR3 runs 16 residues. V shed 3 bases and J shed 3 bases, with 16 bases lying between them. The germline CDR1 and CDR2 sequences are MNHNS and SASEGT. The CDR3 DNA follows: TGTGCCAGCAGTGAGAGGGCGACGAGGCCTACAGATACGCAGTATTTT. This codes for CASSERATRPTDTQYF.

As regards this clonotype: A much more abundant neighbour one base away suggests this may be a read error. The chain carries TRBV27 and TRBJ1-4, with D possibly being TRBD1 (5 bases). The CDR3 runs to 15 residues. Germline V gene lookup returns CDR1 MNHEY and CDR2 SMNVEV (reference sequence). Here the CDR3 DNA reads TGTGCCAGCAGTCCCGTCGGGGCTGAGGATGAAAGACTGTTTTTT. Amino acids: CASSPVGAEDERLFF.

Only a few counts were recorded for this clonotype. The chain has TRBV29-1 and TRBJ2-1, with 8 nucleotides matching TRBD2. Germline values: CDR1 SQVTM, CDR2 ANQGSEA. V was clipped by 3 bases and J by 0 bases; unmatched bases: 10. CDR3 size: 17 residues. Written as DNA, the CDR3 is TGCAGCGTTGAGGACCCCACTAGCGGCGACTCCTACAATGAGCAGTTCTTC. Translating gives CSVEDPTSGDSYNEQFF.

This clonotype was observed a handful of times. The rearrangement links TRBV20-1 to TRBJ2-5, with 10 bases aligning to TRBD2. Germline V gene sequence: CDR1 DFQATT, CDR2 SNEGSKA (reference sequence). CDR3 length equals 17 residues. V shed 1 base and J 5 bases; nucleotides not matched to a gene: 13. Here the CDR3 reads CSARASGGASFWETQYF. CDR3 bases: TGCAGTGCTAGAGCCAGCGGGGGGGCGAGTTTCTGGGAGACCCAGTACTTC.

This chain links TRBV2 with TRBJ2-7; TRBD2 agrees at 7 bases. V lost 7 bases and J lost 3; bases outside the gene matches: 12. The CDR3 has 15 residues. Germline assignment: CDR1 SNHLY and CDR2 FYNNEI. The CDR3 reads CASNQGAGADYEQYF. The CDR3 DNA follows: TGTGCCAGCAACCAAGGGGCGGGAGCCGACTACGAGCAGTACTTC.

This clonotype was seen at least ten times. The chain recombines TRBV30 with TRBJ2-3; possible D gene TRBD1, 5 bases. In germline, CDR1 is GTSNPN, CDR2 SVGIG (reference sequence). V gave up 2 bases and J gave up 3 bases, with 12 bases separating them. The CDR3 contains 14 residues. CDR3 in amino acids: CAWSWAGNTDTQYF. As DNA, the CDR3 is TGTGCCTGGAGTTGGGCAGGGAATACAGATACGCAGTATTTT.

Ten or more counts support this clonotype. The chain recombines TRBV5-1 with TRBJ2-7, with a tentative D call TRBD2 (6 bases). The V end was cut by 1 base, the J end by 5 bases, with 10 bases between. The germline V gene encodes CDR1 SGHRS and CDR2 YFSETQ. The CDR3 sequence is 13 residues long. The CDR3: CASSLTGGDEQYF. The DNA of the CDR3 is TGCGCCAGCAGCTTGACAGGAGGGGACGAGCAGTACTTC. The whole variable domain, remainder taken from reference TRBV5-1 and TRBJ2-7, is KAGVTQTPRYLIKTRGQQVTLSCSPISGHRSVSWYQQTPGQGLQFLFEYFSETQRNKGNFPGRFSGRQFSNSRSEMNVSTLELGDSALYLCASSLTGGDEQYFGPGTRLTVT.

This sequence joins TRBV4-3 and TRBJ1-6, with a weak D call TRBD1 (6 bases). V lost 0 bases, J lost 12 bases, and 18 bases lay in between. CDR3 size: 16 residues. CDR1 is LGHNA, CDR2 YSLEER, per germline. CDR3 coding DNA: TGCGCCAGCAGCCAAGATTGGGGGGCCCAATTTGGACCCCTCCACTTT. Translated, it gives CASSQDWGAQFGPLHF.

As to this clonotype: This may be a read error: a much more frequent sequence differs by one nucleotide. The V gene is TRBV7-8, the J gene TRBJ2-5; possible D gene TRBD1, 7 bases. In germline, CDR1 is SGHVS, CDR2 FQNEAQ. The length of the CDR3 is 16 residues. This CDR3 reads CASSLAMRGQQGTQYF. In DNA form, the CDR3 reads TGTGCCAGCAGCTTAGCGATGCGGGGACAGCAAGGGACCCAGTACTTC. The full variable domain, rest sourced from reference TRBV7-8 and TRBJ2-5, is GAGVSQSPRYKVAKRGQDVALRCDPISGHVSLFWYQQALGQGPEFLTYFQNEAQLDKSGLPSDRFFAERPEGSVSTLKIQRTQQEDSAVYLCASSLAMRGQQGTQYFGPGTRLLVL.

This clonotype was counted only a few times. This chain connects TRBV20-1 to TRBJ2-2; D gene uncertain. Germline V gene data show CDR1 as DFQATT and CDR2 as SNEGSKA (reference sequence). The CDR3 runs to 14 residues. Trimming left V 0 bases short and J 6 bases short, with 11 bases between. CDR3 nucleotides: TGCAGTGCTAGAGATCTTTCACTTCCCGGGGAGCTGTTTTTT. Its translation: CSARDLSLPGELFF.

The sample holds many counts of this clonotype. V and J are TRBV11-2 and TRBJ2-1; 9 positions agree with TRBD1. CDR1 and CDR2 (germline): SGHAT, FQNNGV. With 4 bases clipped from V and 9 bases from J, the junction kept 16 bases outside the gene matches. This CDR3 has 17 residues. The CDR3 here is CASSSDRLDRGMGEQFF. The CDR3 nucleotides read TGTGCCAGCAGCTCGGATCGCCTGGACAGGGGAATGGGTGAGCAGTTCTTC. The full variable domain, completed using reference TRBV11-2 and TRBJ2-1, is EAGVAQSPRYKIIEKRQSVAFWCNPISGHATLYWYQQILGQGPKLLIQFQNNGVVDDSQLPKDRFSAERLKGVDSTLKIQPAKLEDSAVYLCASSSDRLDRGMGEQFFGPGTRLTVL.

The sample holds a few counts of this clonotype. The V and J genes are TRBV4-2 and TRBJ1-2; 11 nucleotides line up with TRBD1. Per germline, CDR1 LGHNA and CDR2 YNFKEQ. The CDR3 contains 15 residues. The V gene end was trimmed by 1 base and the J gene end by 3 bases; junction bases not matched to a gene: 1. The CDR3 region has the DNA TGTGCCAGCAGCCAAGGGGACAGGGGGGACTATGGCTACACCTTC. It specifies CASSQGDRGDYGYTF.

This clonotype was seen repeatedly, ten times or more. This chain joins TRBV10-3 and TRBJ2-5; TRBD2 agrees at 10 bases. Losses at the gene ends were 5 bases for V and 5 bases for J; bases not matched to a gene: 11. The CDR3 runs 16 residues. Per germline, CDR1 ENHRY and CDR2 SYGVKD. The CDR3 region is CAISTPGLASQETQYF. The CDR3 DNA follows: TGTGCCATCAGTACCCCGGGACTAGCGTCTCAGGAGACCCAGTACTTC.

The V gene is TRBV15, the J gene TRBJ1-1, with D unresolved. CDR3 length: 14 residues. The V gene's germline CDR1 is LNHNV and CDR2 YYDKDF (reference sequence). Between the trimmed V and J ends, which lost 4 bases and 0 bases, there was a span of 9 bases. The CDR3 region is CATSTTRMNTEAFF. The CDR3 DNA follows: TGTGCCACCAGCACCACACGAATGAACACTGAAGCTTTCTTT.

Note on this clonotype: Being one base from a much bigger clone, this may be a read error. V gene TRBV27 combines with J gene TRBJ2-1; unclear D gene. Germline CDR1 MNHEY, CDR2 SMNVEV (reference sequence). CDR3 length equals 15 residues. Trimming stripped 2 bases from V and 2 bases from J, with 10 bases between. The CDR3 DNA reads as TGTGCCAGCAGTTTAGTGGGAACGACCTACAATGAGCAGTTCTTC. Its translation: CASSLVGTTYNEQFF.

The J gene is TRBJ1-5, the V gene TRBV19; possibly TRBD1 for D (5 bases). Between the trimmed V and J ends, which lost 4 bases and 3 bases, there was a span of 13 bases. Looked up from germline, CDR1 is LNHDA and CDR2 is SQIVND (reference sequence). The CDR3 contains 15 residues. CDR3 in DNA: TGTGCCAGTAGTACCGCGGCAGGGCCCAATCAGCCCCAGCATTTT. This translates into CASSTAAGPNQPQHF. Filled out from reference TRBV19 and TRBJ1-5, the complete variable domain reads DGGITQSPKYLFRKEGQNVTLSCEQNLNHDAMYWYRQDPGQGLRLIYYSQIVNDFQKGDIAEGYSVSREKKESFPLTVTSAQKNPTAFYLCASSTAAGPNQPQHFGDGTRLSIL.

This clonotype was seen more than once but under ten times. The chain has TRBV20-1 and TRBJ1-4; no clear D gene. The germline CDR1 and CDR2 sequences are DFQATT and SNEGSKA (reference sequence). Trimming removed 3 bases at V and 3 bases at J, with 14 bases between. The CDR3 runs 15 residues. The CDR3 spells CSASSGLRSNEKLFF. CDR3 nucleotide sequence: TGCAGTGCTAGTTCGGGGTTGAGGTCTAATGAAAAACTGTTTTTT.

The chain is built from TRBV30 and TRBJ2-7; 15 positions agree with TRBD2. Germline loops: CDR1 GTSNPN, CDR2 SVGIG (reference sequence). This CDR3 contains 17 residues. With 0 bases clipped from V and 6 bases from J, the junction kept 9 bases outside the gene matches. CDR3 coding DNA: TGTGCCTGGAGTGTAAACCCTGTGGGACTAGCGGGGGGCGAGCAGTACTTC. Translating gives CAWSVNPVGLAGGEQYF.

About this clonotype: A much larger clone lies one base from this, so it may be a read error. In nucleotides, the CDR3 is TGTGTCAGCAGCTTTGGGGGCGTTGCCACCGGGGAGCTGTTTTTT. Amino acid sequence: CVSSFGGVATGELFF. The chain links TRBV7-9 to TRBJ2-2; possible D gene TRBD1, 6 bases. This CDR3 spans 15 amino acids. Germline values: CDR1 SEHNR, CDR2 FQNEAQ (reference sequence).

This clonotype was seen at least ten times. The genes are TRBV19 and TRBJ1-3; D is undetermined. V was cut by 7 bases and J by 4 bases, with 11 bases left in between. Per the germline V gene, CDR1 is LNHDA and CDR2 is SQIVND (reference sequence). The CDR3 consists of 13 residues. The chain's CDR3 is CASTEMSGNTIYF. Written as DNA, the CDR3 is TGTGCCAGTACCGAGATGTCCGGAAACACCATATATTTT.